The source of this T cell receptor (beta chain) is a study of blood T cells in healthy people across ages. The CDR3 has 14 amino acids. Germline V gives CDR1 DFQATT, CDR2 SNEGSKA (reference sequence). V was cut by 5 bases and J by 4 bases, with 18 bases left in between. Points on this clonotype: No antigen is known for it.

The authors ran a second PCR of roughly 7 to 11 cycles using a sample-barcoded 5' primer and a J-beta primer mix. Samples each returned at least 2.5 million CDR3-containing paired-end reads. TCRdb passed the 5' RACE reads through MiXCR, listing each CDR3 protein once. This sample yields hundreds of thousands of distinct CDR3 sequences, of which just under 25% are seen a single time; 8% to 10% belongs to the top ten. Whole-study results and caveats: Higher diversity and more naive CD4+ cells were features of long-lived donors, compared to aged donors. Using unsorted PBMCs precluded a conclusive naive versus antigen-experienced comparison.

The data were also submitted as part of a second study, on T cells of mothers and their children. According to that study: In cDNA synthesis, all of the extracted RNA was used at around 1.4 ug per 15 ul.

The sample taken for sequencing was blood. This TCR came from a boy younger than 18 in good health. V gene TRBV20-1 combines with J gene TRBJ2-7; D is uncertain. The CDR3 DNA sequence: TGCAGTGCTCTCTATGACAAGCTGCTTTACGAGCAGTACTTC. Its protein product is CSALYDKLLYEQYF.